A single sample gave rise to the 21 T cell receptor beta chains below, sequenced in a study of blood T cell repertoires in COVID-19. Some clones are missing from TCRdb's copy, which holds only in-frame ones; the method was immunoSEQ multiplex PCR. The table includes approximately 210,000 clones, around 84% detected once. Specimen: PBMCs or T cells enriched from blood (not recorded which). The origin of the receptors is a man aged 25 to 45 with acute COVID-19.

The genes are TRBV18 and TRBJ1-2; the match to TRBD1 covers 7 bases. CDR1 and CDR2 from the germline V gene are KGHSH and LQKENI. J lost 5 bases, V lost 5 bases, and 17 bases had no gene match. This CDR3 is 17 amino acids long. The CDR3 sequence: CASSSTGTAFMWYGYTF. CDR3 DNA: TGTGCCAGCTCAAGCACCGGGACAGCTTTTATGTGGTATGGCTACACCTTC.

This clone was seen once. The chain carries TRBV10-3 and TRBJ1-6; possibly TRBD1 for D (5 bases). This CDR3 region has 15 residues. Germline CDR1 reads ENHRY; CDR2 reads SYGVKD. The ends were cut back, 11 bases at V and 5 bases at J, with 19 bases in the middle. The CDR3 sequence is CASSTGRANNSPLHF. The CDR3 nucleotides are TGTGCCTCGTCCACGGGCAGGGCGAATAATTCACCCCTCCACTTT.

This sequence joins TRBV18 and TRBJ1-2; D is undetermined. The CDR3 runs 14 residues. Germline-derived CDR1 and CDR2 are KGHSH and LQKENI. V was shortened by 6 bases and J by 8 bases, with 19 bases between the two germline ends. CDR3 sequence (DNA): TGTGCCAGCTCCCGACCGGGAACGATGGAGGGCTACACCTTC. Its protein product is CASSRPGTMEGYTF.

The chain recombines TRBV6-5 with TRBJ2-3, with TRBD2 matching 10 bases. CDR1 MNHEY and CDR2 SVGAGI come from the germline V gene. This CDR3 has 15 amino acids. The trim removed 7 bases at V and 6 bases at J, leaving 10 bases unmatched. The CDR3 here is CASTLAGGPWDTQYF. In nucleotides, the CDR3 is TGTGCCAGCACCTTAGCGGGGGGTCCATGGGATACGCAGTATTTT.

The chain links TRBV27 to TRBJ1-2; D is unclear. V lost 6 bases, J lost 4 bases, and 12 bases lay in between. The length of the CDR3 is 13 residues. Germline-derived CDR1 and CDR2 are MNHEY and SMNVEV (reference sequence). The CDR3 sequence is CASSPGGLYGYTF. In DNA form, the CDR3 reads TGTGCCAGCAGCCCGGGAGGCCTCTATGGCTACACCTTC.

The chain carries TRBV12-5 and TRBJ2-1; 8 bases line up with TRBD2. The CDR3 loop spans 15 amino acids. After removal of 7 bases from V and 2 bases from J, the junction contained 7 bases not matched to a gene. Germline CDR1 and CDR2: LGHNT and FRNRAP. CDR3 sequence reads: CASAPEGLAYNEQFF. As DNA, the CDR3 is TGTGCTAGTGCCCCGGAGGGACTAGCCTACAATGAGCAGTTCTTC.

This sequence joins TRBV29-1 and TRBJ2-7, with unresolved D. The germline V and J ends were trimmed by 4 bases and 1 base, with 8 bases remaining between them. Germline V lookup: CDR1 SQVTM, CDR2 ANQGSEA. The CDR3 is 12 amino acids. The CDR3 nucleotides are TGCAGCGTTGGGAGTCTATCCTACGAGCAGTACTTC. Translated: CSVGSLSYEQYF.

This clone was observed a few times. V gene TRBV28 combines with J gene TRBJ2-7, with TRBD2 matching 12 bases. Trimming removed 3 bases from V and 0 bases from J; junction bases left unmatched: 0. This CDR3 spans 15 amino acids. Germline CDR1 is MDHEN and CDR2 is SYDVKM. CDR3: CASSLTSGGSYEQYF. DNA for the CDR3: TGTGCCAGCAGTTTGACTAGCGGGGGCTCCTACGAGCAGTACTTC.

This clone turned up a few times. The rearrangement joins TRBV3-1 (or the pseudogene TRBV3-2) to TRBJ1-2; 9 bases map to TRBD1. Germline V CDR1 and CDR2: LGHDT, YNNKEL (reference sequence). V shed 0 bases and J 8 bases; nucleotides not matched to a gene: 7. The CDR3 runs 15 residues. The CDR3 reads CASSQDRTGEGGYTF. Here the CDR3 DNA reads TGTGCCAGCAGCCAAGACCGGACAGGGGAGGGCGGCTACACCTTC.

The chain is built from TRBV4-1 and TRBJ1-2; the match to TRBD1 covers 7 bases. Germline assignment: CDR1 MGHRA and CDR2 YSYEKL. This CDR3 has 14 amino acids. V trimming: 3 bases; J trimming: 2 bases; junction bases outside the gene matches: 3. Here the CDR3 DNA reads TGCGCCAGCAGCCACAACAGGGGAAACTATGGCTACACCTTC. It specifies CASSHNRGNYGYTF.

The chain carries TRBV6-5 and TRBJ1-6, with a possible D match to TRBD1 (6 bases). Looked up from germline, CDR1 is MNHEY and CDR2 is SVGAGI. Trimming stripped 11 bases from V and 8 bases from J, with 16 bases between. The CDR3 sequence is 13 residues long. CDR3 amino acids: CACSGAPDSPLHF. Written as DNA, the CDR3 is TGTGCCTGCTCAGGGGCGCCGGATTCACCCCTCCACTTT.

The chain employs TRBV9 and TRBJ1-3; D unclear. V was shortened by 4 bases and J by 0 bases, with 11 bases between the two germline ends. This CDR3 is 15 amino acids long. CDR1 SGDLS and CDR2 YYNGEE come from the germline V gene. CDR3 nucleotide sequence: TGTGCCAGCAGCCTCCACGCCAGCTCTGGAAACACCATATATTTT. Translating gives CASSLHASSGNTIYF.

The CDR3 sequence: CASSFTGRGYTF. The CDR3 DNA follows: TGTGCCAGCAGCTTCACCGGGAGAGGCTACACCTTC. The chain employs TRBV11-2 and TRBJ1-2; D remains unclear. This CDR3 has 12 amino acids. The V gene's germline CDR1 is SGHAT and CDR2 FQNNGV. V lost 3 bases and J lost 8, with 10 bases in between.

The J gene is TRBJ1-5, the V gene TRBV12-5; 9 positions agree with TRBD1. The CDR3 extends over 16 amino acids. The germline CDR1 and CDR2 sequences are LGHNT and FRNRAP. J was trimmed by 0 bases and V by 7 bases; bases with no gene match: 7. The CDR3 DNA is TGTGCTAGTGTAGGACAGGGGATAGATAGCAATCAGCCCCAGCATTTT. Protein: CASVGQGIDSNQPQHF. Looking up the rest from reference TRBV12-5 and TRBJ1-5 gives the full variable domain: DARVTQTPRHKVTEMGQEVTMRCQPILGHNTVFWYRQTMMQGLELLAYFRNRAPLDDSGMPKDRFSAEMPDATLATLKIQPSEPRDSAVYFCASVGQGIDSNQPQHFGDGTRLSIL.

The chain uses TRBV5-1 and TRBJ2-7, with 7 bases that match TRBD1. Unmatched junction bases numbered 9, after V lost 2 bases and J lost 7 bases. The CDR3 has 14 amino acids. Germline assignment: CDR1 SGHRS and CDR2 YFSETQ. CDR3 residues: CASSLGQAVREQYF. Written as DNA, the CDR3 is TGCGCCAGCAGCTTAGGACAGGCCGTACGTGAGCAGTACTTC.

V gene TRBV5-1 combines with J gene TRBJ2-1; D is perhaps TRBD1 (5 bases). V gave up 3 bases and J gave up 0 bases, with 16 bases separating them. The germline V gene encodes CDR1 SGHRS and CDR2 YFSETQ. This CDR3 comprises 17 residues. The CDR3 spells CASSWNQGISSYNEQFF. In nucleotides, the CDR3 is TGCGCCAGCAGCTGGAACCAGGGAATAAGCTCCTACAATGAGCAGTTCTTC.

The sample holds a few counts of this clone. The CDR3 DNA reads as TGTGCCAGCAGCTTACACAGGGGGGACTATGGCTACACCTTC. As protein: CASSLHRGDYGYTF. The chain joins TRBV11-2 to TRBJ1-2, with 8 bases fitting TRBD1. V shed 2 bases, J shed 3 bases, and the junction held 2 bases outside the gene matches. Per germline, CDR1 SGHAT and CDR2 FQNNGV. The CDR3 loop spans 14 amino acids. Complete variable domain (other parts from reference TRBV11-2 and TRBJ1-2): EAGVAQSPRYKIIEKRQSVAFWCNPISGHATLYWYQQILGQGPKLLIQFQNNGVVDDSQLPKDRFSAERLKGVDSTLKIQPAKLEDSAVYLCASSLHRGDYGYTFGSGTRLTVV.

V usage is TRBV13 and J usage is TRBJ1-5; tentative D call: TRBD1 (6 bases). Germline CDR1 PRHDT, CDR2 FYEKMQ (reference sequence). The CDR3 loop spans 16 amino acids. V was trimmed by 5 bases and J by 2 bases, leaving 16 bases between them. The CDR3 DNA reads TGTGCCAGCAGCCCTAACAGGGAATACGGCAATCAGCCCCAGCATTTT. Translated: CASSPNREYGNQPQHF.

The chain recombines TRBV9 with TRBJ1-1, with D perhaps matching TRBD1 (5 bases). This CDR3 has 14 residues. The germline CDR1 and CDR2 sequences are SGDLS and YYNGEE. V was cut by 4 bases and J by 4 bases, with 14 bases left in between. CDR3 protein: CASSRYEGATEAFF. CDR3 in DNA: TGTGCCAGCAGCCGTTACGAAGGGGCCACTGAAGCTTTCTTT. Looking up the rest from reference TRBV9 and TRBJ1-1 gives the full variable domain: DSGVTQTPKHLITATGQRVTLRCSPRSGDLSVYWYQQSLDQGLQFLIQYYNGEERAKGNILERFSAQQFPDLHSELNLSSLELGDSALYFCASSRYEGATEAFFGQGTRLTVV.

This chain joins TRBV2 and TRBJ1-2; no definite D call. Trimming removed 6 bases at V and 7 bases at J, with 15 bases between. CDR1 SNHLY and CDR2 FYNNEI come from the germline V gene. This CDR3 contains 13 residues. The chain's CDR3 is CASSEHYAGGYTF. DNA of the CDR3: TGTGCCAGCAGCGAGCATTATGCTGGTGGCTACACCTTC.

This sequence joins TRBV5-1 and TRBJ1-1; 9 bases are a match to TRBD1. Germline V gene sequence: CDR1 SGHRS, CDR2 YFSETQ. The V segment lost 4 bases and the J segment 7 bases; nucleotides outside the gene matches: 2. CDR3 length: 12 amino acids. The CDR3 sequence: CASSLTGGEAFF. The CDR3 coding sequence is TGCGCCAGCAGCCTGACAGGGGGTGAAGCTTTCTTT.